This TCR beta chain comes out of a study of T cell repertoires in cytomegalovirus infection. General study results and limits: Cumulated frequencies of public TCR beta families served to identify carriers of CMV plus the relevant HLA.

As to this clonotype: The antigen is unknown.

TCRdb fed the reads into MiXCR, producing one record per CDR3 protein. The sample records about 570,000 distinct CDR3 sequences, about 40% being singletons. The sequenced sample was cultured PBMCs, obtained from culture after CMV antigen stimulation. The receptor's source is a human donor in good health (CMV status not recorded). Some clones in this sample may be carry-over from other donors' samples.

CDR3: CASSIMGGGNEQFF. DNA of the CDR3: TGTGCCAGTAGTATAATGGGGGGGGGCAATGAGCAGTTCTTC. The V call is TRBV19, the J call TRBJ2-1, with 7 bases matching TRBD2. CDR3 length: 14 residues. Per germline, CDR1 LNHDA and CDR2 SQIVND (reference sequence). V lost 2 bases to trimming and J lost 6 bases; unmatched junction nucleotides: 4.